These T cell receptor beta chains were read from a single sample in a study of preoperative IRX-2 immunotherapy in early breast cancer. TCRdb keeps only in-frame clones here, not all; method: immunoSEQ multiplex PCR. This table holds around 2,800 clones, 76% found once. The sample here was tumor tissue, taken after IRX-2 immunotherapy. The receptors derive from a human donor with breast cancer. Each CDR3 is given with its conserved first and last residue. A D gene is named only where the DNA matches it firmly. For some rows the clone size is stated as once, few or many, or as a class when expanded; others skip it.

v_gene	abundance	d_gene	j_gene	CDR3aa	CDR3nt
TRBV29-1	few	TRBD1	TRBJ2-7	CSVQTGQGPSYEQYF	TGCAGCGTCCAAACCGGACAGGGGCCCTCCTACGAGCAGTACTTC
TRBV5-1	-	-	TRBJ2-7	CASSSVSQLSYEQYF	TGCGCCAGCAGCTCCGTCTCCCAGCTGAGCTACGAGCAGTACTTC
TRBV18	-	TRBD1	TRBJ1-1	CASSPRDRAEAFF	TGTGCCAGCTCACCTCGGGACAGGGCTGAAGCTTTCTTT
TRBV5-1	large	-	TRBJ2-7	CASSLAEQGYNEQYF	TGCGCCAGCAGCTTGGCCGAGCAGGGTTACAACGAGCAGTACTTC
TRBV15	-	-	TRBJ2-3	CATSRDLRRISTDTQYF	TGTGCCACCAGCAGAGATCTGAGGCGGATTAGCACAGATACGCAGTATTTT
TRBV4-2	-	-	TRBJ2-1	CASILMGPRDSSYNEQFF	TGTGCCAGCATCTTAATGGGGCCTAGGGACTCGTCCTACAATGAGCAGTTCTTC
TRBV30	-	-	TRBJ1-5	CAWSVGGYSNQPQHF	TGTGCCTGGAGTGTAGGGGGTTATAGCAATCAGCCCCAGCATTTT
TRBV7-7	-	-	TRBJ2-5	CASSPTRTNDVETQYF	TGTGCCAGCAGCCCTACTCGGACTAACGATGTGGAGACCCAGTACTTC
TRBV19	once	-	TRBJ1-5	CASSSRAPMGNQPQHF	TGTGCCAGTAGTTCCCGGGCCCCGATGGGCAATCAGCCCCAGCATTTT
TRBV11-3	large	-	TRBJ2-5	CASSLTYREQETQYF	TGTGCCAGCAGCTTAACCTACAGGGAGCAGGAGACCCAGTACTTC
TRBV15	-	-	TRBJ2-1	CATSDRGGAYNEQFF	TGTGCCACCAGCGATAGAGGAGGAGCCTACAATGAGCAGTTCTTC
TRBV6-8	-	TRBD1	TRBJ2-5	CASSSPRQGSETQYF	TGTGCCAGCAGCTCACCTAGACAGGGGAGTGAGACCCAGTACTTC
TRBV19	-	-	TRBJ2-2	CASSIRAGYTGELFF	TGTGCCAGTAGTATTCGGGCAGGTTACACCGGGGAGCTGTTTTTT